Included here is one T cell receptor (beta chain) sequence, with context. The data originate from a study of blood T cell repertoires in COVID-19. V lost 4 bases to trimming and J lost 0 bases, with 15 bases between them. The germline V gene encodes CDR1 SGHVS and CDR2 FQNEAQ. The CDR3 is 16 residues long. The assay was immunoSEQ multiplex PCR, and TCRdb's table has in-frame clones only and misses some. This sample yields 210,000 or so clones, of which approximately 90% are seen a single time; 1.2% belongs to the top ten. This sequence was found in a man aged 25 to 40 with acute or convalescent COVID-19. The sequencing input was peripheral blood. The chain has TRBV7-8 and TRBJ1-2; D may be TRBD1 (6 bases). CDR3 sequence reads: CASSSRRDISNYGYTF. CDR3 nucleotide sequence: TGTGCCAGCAGCTCAAGACGGGACATTTCTAACTATGGCTACACCTTC.